A single sample is the source of the 8 T cell receptor beta chains below, sequenced in a study of T-cell reconstitution after alpha-beta-depleted transplantation in children. Unique molecular identifiers featured in how the TCRbeta library was prepared. TCRdb re-derived calls from the PCR reads in MiXCR, one entry per CDR3 protein. Of about 110,000 distinct CDR3 sequences in the sample, approximately 10% are singletons; the top ten hold over 8%. The sequencing here drew on PBMCs from the stem cell graft donor, taken from the stem cell graft. The receptors were gathered from a human donor who donated a stem cell graft to a child with acute lymphoblastic leukemia.

This chain links TRBV30 with TRBJ2-3; D is perhaps TRBD2 (5 bases). Germline V gene data show CDR1 as GTSNPN and CDR2 as SVGIG (reference sequence). CDR3 length: 14 amino acids. The V and J ends lost 0 bases and 9 bases respectively, with 16 bases between them. CDR3 DNA: TGTGCCTGGAGTGTACCGCGGGTTCAACGAACGCAGTATTTT. It yields the protein CAWSVPRVQRTQYF.

This clonotype appeared a single time. This chain links TRBV11-2 with TRBJ2-1; D is unresolved. V was cut by 6 bases and J by 0 bases, with 15 bases left in between. CDR3 length: 16 residues. Looked up from germline, CDR1 is SGHAT and CDR2 is FQNNGV. The CDR3 region has the DNA TGTGCCAGCAGGGAGAAGACGCTCCTCTCCTACAATGAGCAGTTCTTC. It yields the protein CASREKTLLSYNEQFF.

As concerns this clonotype: A read error is possible here, since a much larger clone lies one base away. The rearrangement joins TRBV4-1 to TRBJ1-1; TRBD1 is a possible D gene (6 bases). CDR3 size: 15 residues. The germline V gene encodes CDR1 MGHRA and CDR2 YSYEKL. Deletions cut 4 bases from V and 2 bases from J, with 14 bases between. This chain's CDR3 is CASSPRGFSNTEAFF. The DNA for the CDR3 is TGCGCCAGCAGCCCCAGGGGATTTTCCAACACTGAAGCTTTCTTT.

This clonotype came up many times. V and J are TRBV7-2 and TRBJ2-5, with 10 bases identical to TRBD2. The CDR3 consists of 17 residues. With V trimmed by 0 bases and J by 4 bases, 8 bases remained unmatched. The V gene's germline CDR1 is SGHTA and CDR2 FQGNSA. This chain's CDR3 is CASSLALQRGGRETQYF. The CDR3 region has the DNA TGTGCCAGCAGCTTAGCGCTCCAGCGGGGGGGAAGAGAGACCCAGTACTTC.

This clonotype was counted ten times or more. This chain links TRBV12-3 or TRBV12-4 with TRBJ1-3; D gene unclear. The germline V and J ends were trimmed by 3 bases and 2 bases, with 5 bases remaining between them. This CDR3 contains 13 residues. CDR3 loop: CASSFGAGNTIYF. The CDR3 bases are TGTGCCAGCAGTTTCGGGGCTGGAAACACCATATATTTT.

In its sample, this clonotype was seen many times. This chain links TRBV7-9 with TRBJ2-1; tentatively, D is TRBD2 (6 bases). Trimming took off 2 bases at V and 15 bases at J, with 17 bases between the two ends. CDR1 and CDR2 (germline): SEHNR, FQNEAQ (reference sequence). This CDR3 spans 13 amino acids. For the CDR3, the DNA is TGTGCCAGCAGCTTACCCGGGGGACCAGCCCCGTTCTTC. This sequence encodes CASSLPGGPAPFF.

This chain links TRBV7-3 with TRBJ2-1; D unclear. V lost 2 bases and J 6 bases, leaving 11 bases between the germline ends. CDR1 and CDR2 from the germline V gene are SGHTA and FQGTGA. CDR3 length: 14 amino acids. CDR3 in amino acids: CASSLSPTSNEQFF. In DNA form, the CDR3 reads TGTGCCAGCAGCTTATCACCTACGAGCAATGAGCAGTTCTTC. The variable domain in full, completed from reference TRBV7-3 and TRBJ2-1, reads GAGVSQTPSNKVTEKGKYVELRCDPISGHTALYWYRQSLGQGPEFLIYFQGTGAADDSGLPNDRFFAVRPEGSVSTLKIQRTERGDSAVYLCASSLSPTSNEQFFGPGTRLTVL.

This clonotype was counted ten times or more. The rearrangement links TRBV5-1 to TRBJ2-2; 8 bases agree with TRBD2. V lost 1 base to trimming and J lost 4 bases; unmatched junction nucleotides: 12. CDR1 is SGHRS and CDR2 is YFSETQ in the germline V gene. This CDR3 spans 18 amino acids. CDR3 in amino acids: CASSLNYAGGLGTGELFF. Written as DNA, the CDR3 is TGCGCCAGCAGCTTGAACTACGCGGGGGGCCTCGGCACCGGGGAGCTGTTTTTT. Using reference TRBV5-1 and TRBJ2-2 for the parts outside the CDR3, the full variable domain is KAGVTQTPRYLIKTRGQQVTLSCSPISGHRSVSWYQQTPGQGLQFLFEYFSETQRNKGNFPGRFSGRQFSNSRSEMNVSTLELGDSALYLCASSLNYAGGLGTGELFFGEGSRLTVL.